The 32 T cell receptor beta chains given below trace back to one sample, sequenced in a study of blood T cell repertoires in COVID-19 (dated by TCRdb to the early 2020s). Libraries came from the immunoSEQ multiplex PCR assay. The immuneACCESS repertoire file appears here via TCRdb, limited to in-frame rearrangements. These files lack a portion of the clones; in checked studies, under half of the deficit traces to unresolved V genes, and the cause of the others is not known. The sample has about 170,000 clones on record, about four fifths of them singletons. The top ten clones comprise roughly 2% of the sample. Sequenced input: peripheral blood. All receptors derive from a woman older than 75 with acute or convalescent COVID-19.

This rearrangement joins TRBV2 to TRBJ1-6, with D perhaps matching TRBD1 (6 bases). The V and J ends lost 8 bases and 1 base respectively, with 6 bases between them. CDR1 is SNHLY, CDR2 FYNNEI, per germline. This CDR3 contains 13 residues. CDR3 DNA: TGTGCCAGCGGACAGTCCTATAATTCACCCCTCCACTTT. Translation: CASGQSYNSPLHF.

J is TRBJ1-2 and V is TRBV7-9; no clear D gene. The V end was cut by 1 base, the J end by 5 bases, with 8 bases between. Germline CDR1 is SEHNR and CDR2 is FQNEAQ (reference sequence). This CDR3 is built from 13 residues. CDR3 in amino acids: CASSLGQDYGYTF. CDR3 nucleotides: TGTGCCAGCAGCTTAGGCCAGGATTATGGCTACACCTTC.

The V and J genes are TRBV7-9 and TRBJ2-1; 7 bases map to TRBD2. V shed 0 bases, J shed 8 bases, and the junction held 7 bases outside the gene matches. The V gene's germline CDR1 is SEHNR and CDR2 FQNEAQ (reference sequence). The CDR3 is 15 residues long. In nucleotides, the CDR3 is TGTGCCAGCAGCTTAGCGAGGAGCGGGACGGATGAGCAGTTCTTC. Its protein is CASSLARSGTDEQFF.

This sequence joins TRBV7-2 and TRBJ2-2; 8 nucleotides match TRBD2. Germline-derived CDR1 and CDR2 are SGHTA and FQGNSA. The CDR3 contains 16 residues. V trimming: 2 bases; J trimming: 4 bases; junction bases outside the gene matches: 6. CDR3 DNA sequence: TGTGCCAGCAGCTTATCTCGGGGGGGCGGCACCGGGGAGCTGTTTTTT. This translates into CASSLSRGGGTGELFF.

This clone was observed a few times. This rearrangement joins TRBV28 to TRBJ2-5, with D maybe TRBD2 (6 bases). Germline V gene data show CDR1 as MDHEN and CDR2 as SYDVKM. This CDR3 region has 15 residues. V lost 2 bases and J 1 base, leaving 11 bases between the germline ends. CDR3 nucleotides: TGTGCCAGCAGTTTACCCCGCGGGATCCAAGAGACCCAGTACTTC. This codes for CASSLPRGIQETQYF.

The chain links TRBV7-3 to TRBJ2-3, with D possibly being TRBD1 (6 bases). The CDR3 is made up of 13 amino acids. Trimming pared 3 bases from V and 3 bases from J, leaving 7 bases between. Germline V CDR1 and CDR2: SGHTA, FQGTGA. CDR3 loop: CASSFQGTDTQYF. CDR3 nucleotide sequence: TGTGCCAGCAGCTTCCAGGGGACAGATACGCAGTATTTT.

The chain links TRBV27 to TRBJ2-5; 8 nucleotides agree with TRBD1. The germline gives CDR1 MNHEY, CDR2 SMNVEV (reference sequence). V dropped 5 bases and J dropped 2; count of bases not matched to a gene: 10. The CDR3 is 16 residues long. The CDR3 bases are TGTGCCAGCAGTACGCGGGCAGGGGGCAGACAAGAGACCCAGTACTTC. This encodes CASSTRAGGRQETQYF.

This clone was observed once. This CDR3 reads CASSLARGNGYTF. Here the CDR3 DNA reads TGTGCCAGCAGTTTAGCGCGGGGGAATGGCTACACCTTC. The J gene is TRBJ1-2, the V gene TRBV12-3 or TRBV12-4; D is possibly TRBD1 (5 bases). Deletions cut 0 bases from V and 6 bases from J, with 8 bases between. The CDR3 length is 13 residues.

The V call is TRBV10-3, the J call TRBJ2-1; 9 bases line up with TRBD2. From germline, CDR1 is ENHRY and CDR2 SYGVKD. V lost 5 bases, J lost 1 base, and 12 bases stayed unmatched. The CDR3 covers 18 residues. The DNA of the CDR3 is TGTGCCATCAGTCCACGGCAAAGTAGCGGGGGTTCCTACAATGAGCAGTTCTTC. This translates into CAISPRQSSGGSYNEQFF.

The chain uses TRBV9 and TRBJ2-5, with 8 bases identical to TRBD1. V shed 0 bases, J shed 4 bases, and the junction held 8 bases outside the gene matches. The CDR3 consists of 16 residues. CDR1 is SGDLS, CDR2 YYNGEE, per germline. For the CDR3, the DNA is TGTGCCAGCAGCGTAGCAATAGGACAGGGCCTAGAGACCCAGTACTTC. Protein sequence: CASSVAIGQGLETQYF.

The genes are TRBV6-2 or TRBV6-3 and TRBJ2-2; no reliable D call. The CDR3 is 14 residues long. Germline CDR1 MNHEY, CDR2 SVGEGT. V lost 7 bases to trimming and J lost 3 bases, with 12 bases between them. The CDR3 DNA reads TGTGCCAGCACCCCCTCGGGTTACACCGGGGAGCTGTTTTTT. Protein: CASTPSGYTGELFF.

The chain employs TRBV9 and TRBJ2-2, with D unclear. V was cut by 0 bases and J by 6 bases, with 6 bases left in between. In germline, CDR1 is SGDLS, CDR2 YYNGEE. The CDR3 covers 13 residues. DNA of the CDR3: TGTGCCAGCAGCGTAGATCCCGCCGGGGAGCTGTTTTTT. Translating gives CASSVDPAGELFF.

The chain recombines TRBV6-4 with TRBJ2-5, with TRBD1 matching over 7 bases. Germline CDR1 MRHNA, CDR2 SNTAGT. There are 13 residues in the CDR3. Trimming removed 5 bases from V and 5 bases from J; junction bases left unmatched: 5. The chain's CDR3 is CASSRDRDETQYF. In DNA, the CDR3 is TGTGCCAGCAGTAGGGACAGAGACGAGACCCAGTACTTC.

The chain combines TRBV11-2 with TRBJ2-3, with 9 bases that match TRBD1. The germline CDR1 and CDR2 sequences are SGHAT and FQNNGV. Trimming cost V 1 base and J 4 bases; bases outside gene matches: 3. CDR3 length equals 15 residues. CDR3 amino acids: CASSLAGTGPDTQYF. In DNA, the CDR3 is TGTGCCAGCAGCTTAGCCGGGACAGGGCCAGATACGCAGTATTTT.

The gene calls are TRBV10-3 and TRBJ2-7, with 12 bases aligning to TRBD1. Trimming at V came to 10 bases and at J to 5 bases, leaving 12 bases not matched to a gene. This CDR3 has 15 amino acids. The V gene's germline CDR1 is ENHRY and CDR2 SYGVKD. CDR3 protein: CATQEGQGASHEQYF. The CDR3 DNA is TGTGCCACCCAAGAGGGACAGGGGGCTTCCCACGAGCAGTACTTC.

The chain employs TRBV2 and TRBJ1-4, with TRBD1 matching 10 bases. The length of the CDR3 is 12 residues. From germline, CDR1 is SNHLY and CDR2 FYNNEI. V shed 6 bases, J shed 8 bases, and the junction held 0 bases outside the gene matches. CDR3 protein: CASRDRGEKLFF. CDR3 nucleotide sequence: TGTGCCAGCAGGGACAGGGGGGAAAAACTGTTTTTT.

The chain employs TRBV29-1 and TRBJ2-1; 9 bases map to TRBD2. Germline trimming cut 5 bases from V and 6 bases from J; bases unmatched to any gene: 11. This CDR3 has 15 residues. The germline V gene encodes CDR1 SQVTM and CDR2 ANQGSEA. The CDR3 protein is CSVKGASGKSNEQFF. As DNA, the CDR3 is TGCAGCGTTAAAGGAGCTAGCGGGAAATCCAATGAGCAGTTCTTC.

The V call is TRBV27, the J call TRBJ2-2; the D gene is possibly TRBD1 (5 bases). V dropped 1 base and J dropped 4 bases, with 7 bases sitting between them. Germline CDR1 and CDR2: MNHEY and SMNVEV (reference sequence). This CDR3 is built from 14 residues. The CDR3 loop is CASSLYRTTGELFF. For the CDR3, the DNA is TGTGCCAGCAGTTTATACAGGACCACCGGGGAGCTGTTTTTT.

The CDR3: CASSQDLGTGLEAFF. CDR3 bases: TGTGCCAGCAGCCAAGATCTTGGGACAGGACTTGAAGCTTTCTTT. The chain couples TRBV3-1 (or the pseudogene TRBV3-2) to TRBJ1-1; 8 bases line up with TRBD1. The CDR3 runs 15 residues. Germline CDR1 LGHDT, CDR2 YNNKEL (reference sequence). The V segment lost 0 bases and the J segment 7 bases; nucleotides outside the gene matches: 7.

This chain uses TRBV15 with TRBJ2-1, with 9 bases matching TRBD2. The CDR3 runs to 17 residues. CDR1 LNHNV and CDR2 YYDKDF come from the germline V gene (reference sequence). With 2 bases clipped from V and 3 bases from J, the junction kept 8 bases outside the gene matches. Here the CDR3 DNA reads TGTGCCACCAGCAGAAGCCATAGCGGGGGAGGCTACAATGAGCAGTTCTTC. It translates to CATSRSHSGGGYNEQFF.

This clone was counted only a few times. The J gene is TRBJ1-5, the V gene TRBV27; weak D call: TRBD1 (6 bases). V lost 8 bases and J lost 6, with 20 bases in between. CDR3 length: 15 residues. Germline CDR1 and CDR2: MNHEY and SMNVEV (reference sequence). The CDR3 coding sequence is TGTGCCAGCGGACTGGGGCAGGGGTTCGGTCAGCCCCAGCATTTT. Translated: CASGLGQGFGQPQHF.

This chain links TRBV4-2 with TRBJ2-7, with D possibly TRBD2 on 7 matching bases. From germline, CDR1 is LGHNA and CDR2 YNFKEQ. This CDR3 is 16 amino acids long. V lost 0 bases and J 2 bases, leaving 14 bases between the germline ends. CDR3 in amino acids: CASSQDTGGTTYEQYF. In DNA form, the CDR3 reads TGTGCCAGCAGCCAAGATACGGGGGGCACTACCTACGAGCAGTACTTC.

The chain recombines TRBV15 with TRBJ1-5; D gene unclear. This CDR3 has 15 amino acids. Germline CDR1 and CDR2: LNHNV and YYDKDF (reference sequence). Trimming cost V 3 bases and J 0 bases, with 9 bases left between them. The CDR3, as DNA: TGTGCCACCAGCAGGGGAGACGATAGCAATCAGCCCCAGCATTTT. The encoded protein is CATSRGDDSNQPQHF.

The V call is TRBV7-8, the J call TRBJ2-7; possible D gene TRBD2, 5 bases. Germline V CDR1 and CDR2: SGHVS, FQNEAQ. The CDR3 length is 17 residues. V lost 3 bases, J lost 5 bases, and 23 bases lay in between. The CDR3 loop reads CASSFGVGSRTADEQYF. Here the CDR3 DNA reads TGTGCCAGCAGCTTTGGTGTTGGGAGCAGGACTGCAGACGAGCAGTACTTC.

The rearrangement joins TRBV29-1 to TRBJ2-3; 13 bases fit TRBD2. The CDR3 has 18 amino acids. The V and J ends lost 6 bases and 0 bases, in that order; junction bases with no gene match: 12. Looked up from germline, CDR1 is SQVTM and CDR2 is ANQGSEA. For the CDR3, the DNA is TGCAGCGTAGAACAAGCCGGGACTAGCGGGACTAGCACAGATACGCAGTATTTT. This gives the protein CSVEQAGTSGTSTDTQYF.

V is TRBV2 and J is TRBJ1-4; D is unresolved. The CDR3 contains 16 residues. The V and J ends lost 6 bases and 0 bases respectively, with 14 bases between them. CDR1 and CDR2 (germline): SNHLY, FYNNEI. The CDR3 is CASREGGVATNEKLFF. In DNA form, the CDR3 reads TGTGCCAGCAGGGAGGGCGGGGTTGCAACTAATGAAAAACTGTTTTTT.

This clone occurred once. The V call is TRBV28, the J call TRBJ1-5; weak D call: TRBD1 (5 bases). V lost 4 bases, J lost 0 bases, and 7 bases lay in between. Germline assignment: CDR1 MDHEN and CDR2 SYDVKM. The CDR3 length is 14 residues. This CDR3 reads CASSYDSSNQPQHF. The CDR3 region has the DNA TGTGCCAGCAGTTACGACAGTAGCAATCAGCCCCAGCATTTT.

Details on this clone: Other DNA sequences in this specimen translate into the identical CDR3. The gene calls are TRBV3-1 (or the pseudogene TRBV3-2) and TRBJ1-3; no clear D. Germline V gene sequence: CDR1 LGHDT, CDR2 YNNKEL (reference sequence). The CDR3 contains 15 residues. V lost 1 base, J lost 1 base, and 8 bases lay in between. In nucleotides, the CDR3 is TGTGCCAGCAGCCAAGGAGGCAGTTCTGGAAACACCATATATTTT. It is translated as CASSQGGSSGNTIYF.

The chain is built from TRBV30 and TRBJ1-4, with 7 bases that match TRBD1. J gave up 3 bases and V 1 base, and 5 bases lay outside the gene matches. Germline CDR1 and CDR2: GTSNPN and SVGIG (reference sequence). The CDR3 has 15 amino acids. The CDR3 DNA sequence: TGTGCCTGGAGTGCCCCCGGGACAGCTAATGAAAAACTGTTTTTT. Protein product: CAWSAPGTANEKLFF.

CDR3 DNA: TGTGCCAGCCTAACGGGAAATCAGCCCCAGCATTTT. It encodes CASLTGNQPQHF. The chain joins TRBV28 to TRBJ1-5; D is uncertain. CDR3 length: 12 residues. Trimming shortened V by 8 bases and J by 4 bases, and 9 bases separated the two germline ends. The germline CDR1 and CDR2 sequences are MDHEN and SYDVKM. The variable domain in full, completed from reference TRBV28 and TRBJ1-5, reads DVKVTQSSRYLVKRTGEKVFLECVQDMDHENMFWYRQDPGLGLRLIYFSYDVKMKEKGDIPEGYSVSREKKERFSLILESASTNQTSMYLCASLTGNQPQHFGDGTRLSIL.

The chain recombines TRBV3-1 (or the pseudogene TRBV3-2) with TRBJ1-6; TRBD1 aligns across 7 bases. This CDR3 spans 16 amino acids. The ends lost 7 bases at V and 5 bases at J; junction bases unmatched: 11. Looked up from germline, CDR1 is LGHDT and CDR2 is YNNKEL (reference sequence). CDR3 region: CASNPPPGGNNSPLHF. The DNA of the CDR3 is TGTGCCAGCAACCCCCCCCCAGGGGGAAATAATTCACCCCTCCACTTT.

The CDR3 coding sequence is TGTGCCAGCCGACAGGTCGCGAACACCGGGGAGCTGTTTTTT. Its protein is CASRQVANTGELFF. The chain is built from TRBV7-2 and TRBJ2-2; D perhaps matches TRBD1 (6 bases). The CDR3 is 14 residues long. Trimming cost V 8 bases and J 0 bases, with 10 bases left between them. CDR1 and CDR2 from the germline V gene are SGHTA and FQGNSA.